This TCR beta chain was recovered during a study of vaccination effects on CD4 cells after COVID-19. Cultured cells yielded isolated CD4+ T cells after 10 days. Having tested negative for nucleocapsid antibodies, the vaccine recipients showed no prior SARS-CoV-2 infection. The CDR3 consists of 16 residues. CDR1 is ENHRY and CDR2 is SYGVKD in the germline V gene. The J segment lost 2 bases and the V segment lost 4 bases, leaving 8 bases of the junction unmatched. Note on this clone: Its antigen remains unknown.

Assay: immunoSEQ multiplex PCR; the TCRdb copy retains only in-frame clones and omits some. The sample includes some 39,000 clones, about four fifths of them seen just once. The chain employs TRBV10-3 and TRBJ2-5; the match to TRBD2 covers 9 bases. The input for sequencing was CD4+ T cells from PBMCs cultured without peptide, taken before COVID-19 vaccination. This sequence originates from a human donor who received a COVID-19 vaccine. Here the CDR3 reads CAISGLAGNRQETQYF. The CDR3 nucleotides read TGTGCCATCAGTGGGCTAGCGGGGAATAGGCAAGAGACCCAGTACTTC.